The following is a T cell receptor (beta chain) sequence with its context. The sample originates from a study of metastatic and nonmetastatic thyroid tumors. TCRdb re-analyzed the PCR reads using MiXCR. The profile shows around 19,000 clones, about a quarter of them singletons. The germline gives CDR1 SGHRS, CDR2 YFSETQ. The CDR3 runs 16 residues. Trimming shortened V by 6 bases and J by 4 bases, and 19 bases separated the two germline ends. All patients were untreated before thyroid surgery. The chain links TRBV5-1 to TRBJ1-4; D unclear. This clonotype was sampled from a female donor with papillary thyroid cancer or a benign thyroid nodule (not recorded which). Some clones in this sample may be carry-over from other donors' samples. Sequenced: tumor tissue. The CDR3 DNA is TGCGCCAGCATGAGGACGCCGGGTCAGCTTAATGAAAAACTGTTTTTT. Protein sequence: CASMRTPGQLNEKLFF. The full variable domain, its missing parts supplied by reference TRBV5-1 and TRBJ1-4, is KAGVTQTPRYLIKTRGQQVTLSCSPISGHRSVSWYQQTPGQGLQFLFEYFSETQRNKGNFPGRFSGRQFSNSRSEMNVSTLELGDSALYLCASMRTPGQLNEKLFFGSGTQLSVL.